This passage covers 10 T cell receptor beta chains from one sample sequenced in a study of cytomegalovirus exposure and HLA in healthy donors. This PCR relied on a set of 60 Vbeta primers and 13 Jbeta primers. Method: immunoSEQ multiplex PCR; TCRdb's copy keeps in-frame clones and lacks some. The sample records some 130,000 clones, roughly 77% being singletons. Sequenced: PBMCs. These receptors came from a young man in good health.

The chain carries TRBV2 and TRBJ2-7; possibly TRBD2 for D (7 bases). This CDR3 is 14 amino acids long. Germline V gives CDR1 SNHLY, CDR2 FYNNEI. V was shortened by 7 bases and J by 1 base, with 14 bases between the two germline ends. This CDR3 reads CASNQGRGSYEQYF. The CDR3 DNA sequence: TGTGCCAGCAACCAGGGGAGGGGATCCTACGAGCAGTACTTC. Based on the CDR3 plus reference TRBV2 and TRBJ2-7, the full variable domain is EPEVTQTPSHQVTQMGQEVILRCVPISNHLYFYWYRQILGQKVEFLVSFYNNEISEKSEIFDDQFSVERPDGSNFTLKIRSTKLEDSAMYFCASNQGRGSYEQYFGPGTRLTVT.

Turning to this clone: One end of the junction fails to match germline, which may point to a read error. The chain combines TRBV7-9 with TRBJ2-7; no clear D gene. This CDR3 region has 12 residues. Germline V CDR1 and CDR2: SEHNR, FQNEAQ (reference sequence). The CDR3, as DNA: TGTTCCAGCAGCTTAGTTCAGTACGAGCAGTACTTC. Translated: CSSSLVQYEQYF.

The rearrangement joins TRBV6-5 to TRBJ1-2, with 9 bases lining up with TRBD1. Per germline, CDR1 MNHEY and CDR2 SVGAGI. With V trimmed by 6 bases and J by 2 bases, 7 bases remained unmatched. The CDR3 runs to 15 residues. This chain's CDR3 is CASREPGQGNYGYTF. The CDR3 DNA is TGTGCCAGCAGAGAACCGGGACAGGGCAACTATGGCTACACCTTC.

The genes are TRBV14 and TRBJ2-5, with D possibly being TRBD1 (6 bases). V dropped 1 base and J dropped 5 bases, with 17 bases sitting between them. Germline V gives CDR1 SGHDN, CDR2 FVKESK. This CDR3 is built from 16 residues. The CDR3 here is CASSQVVYRERETQYF. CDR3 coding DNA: TGTGCCAGCAGCCAAGTGGTTTACAGGGAAAGGGAGACCCAGTACTTC.

CDR3 protein: CASSTTGDEAFF. DNA for the CDR3: TGTGCCAGCAGCACAACAGGGGACGAAGCTTTCTTT. This chain links TRBV7-9 with TRBJ1-1; 7 nucleotides align to TRBD1. The CDR3 runs to 12 residues. Germline V lookup: CDR1 SEHNR, CDR2 FQNEAQ (reference sequence). After removal of 5 bases from V and 8 bases from J, the junction contained 5 bases not matched to a gene. The whole variable domain, filled in from reference TRBV7-9 and TRBJ1-1, reads DTGVSQNPRHKITKRGQNVTFRCDPISEHNRLYWYRQTLGQGPEFLTYFQNEAQLEKSRLLSDRFSAERPKGSFSTLEIQRTEQGDSAMYLCASSTTGDEAFFGQGTRLTVV.

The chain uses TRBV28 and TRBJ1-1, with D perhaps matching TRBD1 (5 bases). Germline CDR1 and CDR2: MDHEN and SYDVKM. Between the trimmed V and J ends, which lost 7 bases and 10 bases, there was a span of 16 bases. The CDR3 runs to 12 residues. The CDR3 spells CASITSGKRAFF. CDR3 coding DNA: TGTGCCAGCATCACCTCAGGGAAAAGAGCTTTCTTT.

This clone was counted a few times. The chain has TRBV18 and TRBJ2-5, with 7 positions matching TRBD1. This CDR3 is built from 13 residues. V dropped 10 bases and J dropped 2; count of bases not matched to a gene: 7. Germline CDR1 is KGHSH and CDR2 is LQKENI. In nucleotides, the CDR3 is TGTGCCACCGAGACGGGACAGCAAGAGACCCAGTACTTC. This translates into CATETGQQETQYF.

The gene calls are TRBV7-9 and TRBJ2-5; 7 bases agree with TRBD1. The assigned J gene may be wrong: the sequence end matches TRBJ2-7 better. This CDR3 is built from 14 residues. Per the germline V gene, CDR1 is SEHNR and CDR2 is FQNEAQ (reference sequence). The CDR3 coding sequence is TGTGCCAGCAGCCCTCGGACAGGATCCTACGAGCAGTACTTC. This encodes CASSPRTGSYEQYF.

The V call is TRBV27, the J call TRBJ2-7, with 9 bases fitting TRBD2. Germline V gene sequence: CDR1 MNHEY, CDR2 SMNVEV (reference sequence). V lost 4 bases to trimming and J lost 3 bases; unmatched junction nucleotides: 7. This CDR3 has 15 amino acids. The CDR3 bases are TGTGCCAGCAGTTGGCCAGCGGGAGGCTTCTACGAGCAGTACTTC. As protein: CASSWPAGGFYEQYF.

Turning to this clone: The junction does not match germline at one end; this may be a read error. The CDR3 DNA is TGTGCTAGCAGCCCGATCCACAGAGCCCAAGAGACCCAGTACTTC. It translates to CASSPIHRAQETQYF. The V call is TRBV7-7, the J call TRBJ2-5; no clear D gene. The CDR3 covers 15 residues. Germline CDR1 SSHAT, CDR2 FNYEAQ (reference sequence).